The rows below give T cell receptor beta chains drawn from one sample of a study of blood T cell repertoires in COVID-19. The repertoire was sequenced with immunoSEQ multiplex PCR; TCRdb's copy has only in-frame clones and lacks some. The sample contains around 160,000 clones, roughly 90% of which appear only once. The sample consisted of peripheral blood. The receptors were sampled from a man aged 55 to 70 with acute or convalescent COVID-19. The conserved cysteine and the conserved F or W are not part of the CDR3 here. D genes are given only for firm matches.

j_call: TRBJ1-4
v_call: TRBV18
cdr3_length: 11
d_call: -
cdr3_aa: ASSPPGLEKLF

j_call: TRBJ2-7
v_call: TRBV5-4
cdr3_length: 14
d_call: TRBD1
cdr3_aa: ASSTKTGTGPREQY

j_call: TRBJ2-1
v_call: TRBV5-1
cdr3_length: 12
d_call: -
cdr3_aa: ASSPRQTGNEQF

j_call: TRBJ1-1
v_call: TRBV2
cdr3_length: 14
d_call: TRBD1
cdr3_aa: ASRGQGARAGTEAF

j_call: TRBJ2-7
v_call: TRBV10-3
cdr3_length: 13
d_call: -
cdr3_aa: AISEGGFGPYEQY

j_call: TRBJ2-1
v_call: TRBV3-1/TRBV3-2
cdr3_length: 13
d_call: -
cdr3_aa: ASSYVRSSYNEQF

j_call: TRBJ1-5
v_call: TRBV2
cdr3_length: 11
d_call: -
cdr3_aa: ASGVLGGQPQH

j_call: TRBJ1-4
v_call: TRBV7-2
cdr3_length: 15
d_call: TRBD1
cdr3_aa: ASSLSIGQGIDEKLF

j_call: TRBJ2-1
v_call: TRBV5-8
cdr3_length: 14
d_call: -
cdr3_aa: ASTYPRRSTYNEQF

j_call: TRBJ2-7
v_call: TRBV7-2
cdr3_length: 12
d_call: TRBD1
cdr3_aa: ASSFQTGMYEQY

j_call: TRBJ1-4
v_call: TRBV5-4
cdr3_length: 12
d_call: TRBD1
cdr3_aa: ASSVGQRNEKLF

j_call: TRBJ1-1
v_call: TRBV5-6
cdr3_length: 9
d_call: TRBD1
cdr3_aa: ASSEQGAAI